The 20 T cell receptor beta chains reported below all come from one sample, sequenced in a study of cytomegalovirus exposure and HLA in healthy donors. Primers for the PCR totalled 60 Vbeta and 13 Jbeta. Some clones are missing from TCRdb's copy, which holds only in-frame ones; the method was immunoSEQ multiplex PCR. Of roughly 160,000 clones in the sample, roughly 80% were seen once. Sequencing used PBMCs. The receptors stem from a male donor in good health and CMV-seronegative.

The genes are TRBV27 and TRBJ2-3, with TRBD2 matching 12 bases. The CDR3 sequence is 16 residues long. The germline CDR1 and CDR2 sequences are MNHEY and SMNVEV (reference sequence). Unmatched junction bases numbered 5, after V lost 5 bases and J lost 2 bases. CDR3 nucleotides: TGTGCCAGCAGTCCCGGGACTAGCGGGTACACAGATACGCAGTATTTT. Translation: CASSPGTSGYTDTQYF.

V is TRBV5-4 and J is TRBJ2-3, with 8 bases fitting TRBD2. Germline V gene lookup returns CDR1 SGHNT and CDR2 YYREEE (reference sequence). The CDR3 runs to 14 residues. Trimming took 2 bases from V and 4 from J; bases not matched to a gene: 3. The CDR3, as DNA: TGTGCCAGCAGCTTTCCCGGGAGGGCAGATACGCAGTATTTT. Protein product: CASSFPGRADTQYF.

The V gene is TRBV6-1, the J gene TRBJ2-7; maybe TRBD2 (6 bases). Trimming took off 5 bases at V and 0 bases at J, with 14 bases between the two ends. This CDR3 contains 15 residues. Germline values: CDR1 MNHNS, CDR2 SASEGT. CDR3 in amino acids: CASSPMGGSSYEQYF. CDR3 nucleotide sequence: TGTGCCAGCAGTCCCATGGGGGGAAGCTCCTACGAGCAGTACTTC.

This CDR3 reads CASSVVSAARETQYF. DNA for the CDR3: TGTGCCAGCAGCGTAGTTTCAGCCGCGAGGGAGACCCAGTACTTC. The chain uses TRBV9 and TRBJ2-5; D not certain. Germline CDR1 reads SGDLS; CDR2 reads YYNGEE. The CDR3 sequence is 15 residues long. V was trimmed by 0 bases and J by 5 bases, leaving 14 bases between them.

The V and J genes are TRBV6-5 and TRBJ2-2; 7 bases line up with TRBD1. Germline assignment: CDR1 MNHEY and CDR2 SVGAGI. Trimming at V came to 11 bases and at J to 0 bases, leaving 9 bases not matched to a gene. This CDR3 has 15 amino acids. CDR3 DNA: TGTGCCGCCCGTGAGACAGGGCCGAACACCGGGGAGCTGTTTTTT. As protein: CAARETGPNTGELFF.

The chain carries TRBV4-1 and TRBJ2-7, with 7 bases fitting TRBD1. CDR1 MGHRA and CDR2 YSYEKL come from the germline V gene. The CDR3 runs 16 residues. V lost 0 bases, J lost 3 bases, and 8 bases stayed unmatched. The CDR3 spells CASSQDRGGTIYEQYF. Written as DNA, the CDR3 is TGCGCCAGCAGCCAAGACAGAGGGGGCACTATCTACGAGCAGTACTTC.

The gene calls are TRBV4-1 and TRBJ1-6; possible D gene TRBD1, 6 bases. This CDR3 spans 15 amino acids. Germline CDR1 and CDR2: MGHRA and YSYEKL. Trimming removed 4 bases from V and 10 bases from J, with 17 bases in between. CDR3 nucleotide sequence: TGCGCCAGCAGCCTCCAACAGGGAATGGGGTCACCCCTCCACTTT. It encodes CASSLQQGMGSPLHF.

Here the CDR3 DNA reads TGCGCCAGCAGCCAAGTTGGGCCAGGGAATGAGCAGTTCTTC. It specifies CASSQVGPGNEQFF. V gene TRBV4-1 combines with J gene TRBJ2-1, with D tentatively TRBD1 (5 bases). This CDR3 spans 14 amino acids. Germline assignment: CDR1 MGHRA and CDR2 YSYEKL. Trimming pared 1 base from V and 7 bases from J, leaving 11 bases between.

This clone showed up just a few times. V gene TRBV30 combines with J gene TRBJ2-7; 7 nucleotides agree with TRBD1. V lost 0 bases to trimming and J lost 1 base; unmatched junction nucleotides: 3. This CDR3 is built from 14 residues. The germline gives CDR1 GTSNPN, CDR2 SVGIG (reference sequence). In DNA, the CDR3 is TGTGCCTGGAGTGTAGGACAGGAATCCTACGAGCAGTACTTC. Translated: CAWSVGQESYEQYF.

A remark on this clone: The same CDR3 can be traced to other DNA sequences in this sample. The chain combines TRBV7-8 with TRBJ1-1; 7 bases line up with TRBD1. CDR3 length: 13 residues. V lost 1 base to trimming and J lost 5 bases; unmatched junction nucleotides: 1. Per the germline V gene, CDR1 is SGHVS and CDR2 is FQNEAQ. CDR3 sequence (DNA): TGTGCCAGCAGCTTAGGACAGGGTACTGAAGCTTTCTTT. This translates into CASSLGQGTEAFF.

This clone appeared a few times. The V gene is TRBV2, the J gene TRBJ2-7; D might be TRBD2 (6 bases). CDR3 length: 14 residues. In germline, CDR1 is SNHLY, CDR2 FYNNEI. Trimming took off 6 bases at V and 0 bases at J, with 12 bases between the two ends. The CDR3 here is CASRGGSLSYEQYF. The CDR3 DNA is TGTGCCAGCAGGGGGGGTAGTCTCTCCTACGAGCAGTACTTC.

The rearrangement links TRBV5-4 to TRBJ1-1, with 9 bases that match TRBD1. This CDR3 has 16 amino acids. Per germline, CDR1 SGHNT and CDR2 YYREEE (reference sequence). With V trimmed by 5 bases and J by 3 bases, 11 bases remained unmatched. CDR3 protein: CASRIYRGRRDTEAFF. In DNA form, the CDR3 reads TGTGCCAGCAGGATTTACAGGGGGCGAAGGGACACTGAAGCTTTCTTT. The full variable domain, completed using reference TRBV5-4 and TRBJ1-1, is ETGVTQSPTHLIKTRGQQVTLRCSSQSGHNTVSWYQQALGQGPQFIFQYYREEENGRGNFPPRFSGLQFPNYSSELNVNALELDDSALYLCASRIYRGRRDTEAFFGQGTRLTVV.

This clone came up once. Other DNA sequences in the same sample also yield this CDR3. CDR3 coding DNA: TGTGCCAGCAGCTTAGGCGGGACGGATTATGGCTACACCTTC. It encodes CASSLGGTDYGYTF. This sequence joins TRBV7-9 and TRBJ1-2; a weak D match, TRBD1 (5 bases). V was trimmed by 1 base and J by 5 bases, leaving 11 bases between them. The CDR3 covers 14 residues. The V gene's germline CDR1 is SEHNR and CDR2 FQNEAQ (reference sequence).

This clone was counted between two and nine times. The V gene is TRBV4-3, the J gene TRBJ1-2; TRBD1 is a possible D gene (5 bases). This CDR3 is 14 amino acids long. V lost 0 bases, J lost 4 bases, and 9 bases lay in between. CDR1 LGHNA and CDR2 YSLEER come from the germline V gene. The CDR3 sequence is CASSQDRAFYGYTF. Here the CDR3 DNA reads TGCGCCAGCAGCCAAGACAGGGCCTTCTATGGCTACACCTTC.

This chain uses TRBV13 with TRBJ2-5; D gene unclear. The CDR3 loop spans 14 amino acids. Deletions cut 0 bases from V and 5 bases from J, with 10 bases between. The V gene's germline CDR1 is PRHDT and CDR2 FYEKMQ (reference sequence). The CDR3 DNA reads TGTGCCAGCAGCTTAGGCCACAATTCGGAGACCCAGTACTTC. It yields the protein CASSLGHNSETQYF.

The chain joins TRBV5-6 to TRBJ2-7; 8 bases align to TRBD1. The length of the CDR3 is 13 residues. The V and J ends lost 3 bases and 6 bases, in that order; junction bases with no gene match: 5. CDR1 is SGHDT, CDR2 YYEEEE, per germline. CDR3 sequence reads: CASSWGTGGEQYF. In nucleotides, the CDR3 is TGTGCCAGCAGCTGGGGAACAGGGGGCGAGCAGTACTTC.

The rearrangement joins TRBV6-5 to TRBJ2-1; TRBD1 matches 7 bases. V shed 6 bases and J 14 bases; nucleotides not matched to a gene: 13. The germline V gene has CDR1 MNHEY and CDR2 SVGAGI. The CDR3 totals 13 residues. The CDR3: CASSSRQGGTKFF. CDR3 in DNA: TGTGCCAGCAGCAGCCGACAGGGTGGTACGAAGTTCTTC.

The chain has TRBV2 and TRBJ1-2; D uncertain. The germline V gene has CDR1 SNHLY and CDR2 FYNNEI. Trimming took off 4 bases at V and 5 bases at J, with 8 bases between the two ends. The CDR3 extends over 12 amino acids. In DNA form, the CDR3 reads TGTGCCAGCAGTGGTTTGTCTTATGGCTACACCTTC. As protein: CASSGLSYGYTF. Together with reference TRBV2 and TRBJ1-2, the CDR3 gives the full variable domain: EPEVTQTPSHQVTQMGQEVILRCVPISNHLYFYWYRQILGQKVEFLVSFYNNEISEKSEIFDDQFSVERPDGSNFTLKIRSTKLEDSAMYFCASSGLSYGYTFGSGTRLTVV.

This clone was seen only a few times. The chain joins TRBV5-6 to TRBJ2-7, with TRBD1 as a possible D gene (6 bases). Germline V gene data show CDR1 as SGHDT and CDR2 as YYEEEE. Between the trimmed V and J ends, which lost 7 bases and 6 bases, there was a span of 20 bases. The CDR3 extends over 14 amino acids. CDR3 DNA sequence: TGTGCCAGCGGATGGGGGCGAGGAAGGGGCGAGCAGTACTTC. Translated, it gives CASGWGRGRGEQYF.

This chain links TRBV5-1 with TRBJ2-7, with D possibly matching TRBD1 (6 bases). This CDR3 is 16 amino acids long. Trimming left V 3 bases short and J 0 bases short, with 16 bases between. Looked up from germline, CDR1 is SGHRS and CDR2 is YFSETQ. The CDR3 protein is CASSSPGTRSSYEQYF. The DNA of the CDR3 is TGCGCCAGCAGCTCCCCCGGGACAAGAAGCTCCTACGAGCAGTACTTC.